This TCR beta chain was sequenced in a study of blood T cell repertoires in COVID-19. The ends lost 1 base at V and 3 bases at J; junction bases unmatched: 1. CDR1 is SGHRS, CDR2 YFSETQ, per germline. The CDR3 consists of 13 residues. In the authors' methods: Amplification of reference gene primers was used by the study to estimate nucleated cell counts. Profiled with immunoSEQ multiplex PCR; TCRdb holds only in-frame clones, not every one. V and J calls and clone size are copied from that table; D and trimming were computed from the DNA. Of roughly 160,000 clones listed, roughly nine tenths are singletons.

The clonotype was recovered from a man aged 60-69 years with acute or convalescent COVID-19. Sequencing used peripheral blood. The chain uses TRBV5-1 and TRBJ2-7; 7 nucleotides line up with TRBD1. The CDR3 sequence is CASSLTGDYEQYF. The CDR3 DNA sequence: TGCGCCAGCAGCTTGACAGGGGACTACGAGCAGTACTTC.